One sample yielded the 30 T cell receptor beta chains listed below, sequenced in a study of T cell responses to AZD1222 COVID-19 vaccine. Profiling relied on immunoSEQ multiplex PCR, and the TCRdb table lists in-frame clones only, not all of them. The table includes about 170,000 clones, approximately 94% detected once. The material was peripheral blood, obtained on day 0 of AZD1222 vaccination. These receptors were obtained from an adult in good health.

The J gene is TRBJ2-7, the V gene TRBV19; D not resolved. Trimming took off 5 bases at V and 5 bases at J, with 16 bases between the two ends. Germline CDR1 LNHDA, CDR2 SQIVND (reference sequence). The CDR3 is made up of 14 amino acids. In DNA, the CDR3 is TGTGCCAGTAGTCCCACCCGGACGGCTCACGAGCAGTACTTC. It specifies CASSPTRTAHEQYF.

The chain couples TRBV3-1 (or the pseudogene TRBV3-2) to TRBJ1-1; TRBD1 matches at 7 bases. The V and J ends lost 5 bases and 0 bases, in that order; junction bases with no gene match: 3. Germline V gene lookup returns CDR1 LGHDT and CDR2 YNNKEL (reference sequence). The CDR3 spans 14 residues. CDR3 in DNA: TGTGCCAGCAGCTTGGGACAGATGAACACTGAAGCTTTCTTT. Amino acid sequence: CASSLGQMNTEAFF.

The chain uses TRBV2 and TRBJ1-5; D is possibly TRBD1 (6 bases). Deletions cut 5 bases from V and 1 base from J, with 9 bases between. Germline V gene lookup returns CDR1 SNHLY and CDR2 FYNNEI. This CDR3 comprises 14 residues. This CDR3 is CASSQGLSNQPQHF. The CDR3 nucleotides read TGTGCCAGCAGTCAGGGGTTGAGCAATCAGCCCCAGCATTTT.

The CDR3 loop is CASSALDSQETQYF. The CDR3, as DNA: TGTGCCAGCAGTGCCTTGGACAGCCAAGAGACCCAGTACTTC. The rearrangement uses TRBV25-1 and TRBJ2-5; tentative D call: TRBD1 (6 bases). In germline, CDR1 is MGHDK, CDR2 SYGVNS. The length of the CDR3 is 14 residues. Trimming left V 4 bases short and J 1 base short, with 10 bases between.

V usage is TRBV19 and J usage is TRBJ1-1; D is perhaps TRBD1 (5 bases). V was clipped by 5 bases and J by 6 bases, with 22 bases between them. Germline V gene lookup returns CDR1 LNHDA and CDR2 SQIVND (reference sequence). The CDR3 has 16 amino acids. CDR3 residues: CASSPTLTASSAEAFF. The CDR3 bases are TGTGCCAGTAGTCCTACCCTGACAGCGAGTTCCGCTGAAGCTTTCTTT.

This chain uses TRBV30 with TRBJ1-2; D not resolved. Trimming removed 5 bases at V and 1 base at J, with 11 bases between. The germline V gene has CDR1 GTSNPN and CDR2 SVGIG (reference sequence). This CDR3 has 13 amino acids. CDR3 DNA: TGTGCCTGGGGACCCAGAGATAACTATGGCTACACCTTC. Amino acid sequence: CAWGPRDNYGYTF.

The chain employs TRBV7-8 and TRBJ2-7; D is possibly TRBD1 or TRBD2 (6 bases each). The CDR3 loop spans 15 amino acids. Germline lookup yields CDR1 SGHVS and CDR2 FQNEAQ. The V gene lost 5 bases and the J gene lost 7 bases, with 21 bases spanning the gap. CDR3 DNA: TGTGCCAGCAGCCCGCGTTCGTCGGGGGCGGGTGAGCAGTACTTC. Translating gives CASSPRSSGAGEQYF. The full variable domain, rest sourced from reference TRBV7-8 and TRBJ2-7, is GAGVSQSPRYKVAKRGQDVALRCDPISGHVSLFWYQQALGQGPEFLTYFQNEAQLDKSGLPSDRFFAERPEGSVSTLKIQRTQQEDSAVYLCASSPRSSGAGEQYFGPGTRLTVT.

V and J are TRBV30 and TRBJ2-3; 8 bases map to TRBD1. The germline V gene has CDR1 GTSNPN and CDR2 SVGIG (reference sequence). The V segment lost 4 bases and the J segment 2 bases; nucleotides outside the gene matches: 2. CDR3 length: 13 amino acids. The CDR3 sequence is CAWKGQDTDTQYF. The CDR3 bases are TGTGCCTGGAAGGGACAGGACACAGATACGCAGTATTTT.

CDR3 protein: CASSPLGTGNMNTEAFF. CDR3 coding DNA: TGTGCCAGCTCACCACTTGGGACAGGGAACATGAACACTGAAGCTTTCTTT. The chain uses TRBV18 and TRBJ1-1; 9 bases match TRBD1. V shed 1 base and J 0 bases; nucleotides not matched to a gene: 6. The CDR3 extends over 17 amino acids. CDR1 and CDR2 from the germline V gene are KGHSH and LQKENI.

This chain uses TRBV5-1 with TRBJ2-1, with 10 bases fitting TRBD2. The V gene's germline CDR1 is SGHRS and CDR2 YFSETQ. V dropped 0 bases and J dropped 10; count of bases not matched to a gene: 10. This CDR3 comprises 16 residues. The CDR3 here is CASSLAASGSTGEQFF. CDR3 DNA sequence: TGCGCCAGCAGCTTGGCCGCTAGCGGGAGTACGGGCGAGCAGTTCTTC.

V and J are TRBV12-5 and TRBJ1-4, with a weak D call TRBD1 (5 bases). This CDR3 is 14 amino acids long. V was pared by 6 bases and J by 8 bases, with 16 bases between. CDR1 and CDR2 (germline): LGHNT, FRNRAP. CDR3 sequence (DNA): TGTGCTAGTGGCCCGCGAGGGGCGAAAGAAAAACTGTTTTTT. It encodes CASGPRGAKEKLFF.

A single count supports this clone. The chain combines TRBV27 with TRBJ2-7; possible D gene TRBD2, 6 bases. The CDR3 length is 13 residues. Trimming took off 3 bases at V and 4 bases at J, with 10 bases between the two ends. Germline CDR1 and CDR2: MNHEY and SMNVEV (reference sequence). The CDR3 bases are TGTGCCAGCAGTTTCACGGGGGTATACGAGCAGTACTTC. It codes for CASSFTGVYEQYF.

In DNA, the CDR3 is TGTGCCAGCAGCTTGGACGGGTCTCACTACGAGCAGTACTTC. As protein: CASSLDGSHYEQYF. The chain joins TRBV5-6 to TRBJ2-7; D remains unclear. The CDR3 loop spans 14 amino acids. Germline lookup yields CDR1 SGHDT and CDR2 YYEEEE. The V end lost 0 bases, the J end lost 3 bases, and 10 bases lay between the germline ends.

Only a few counts were recorded for this clone. This chain joins TRBV5-4 and TRBJ2-3; perhaps D is TRBD1 or TRBD2 (5 bases each). V was shortened by 3 bases and J by 1 base, with 12 bases between the two germline ends. The CDR3 runs 15 residues. The germline V gene encodes CDR1 SGHNT and CDR2 YYREEE (reference sequence). CDR3 nucleotides: TGTGCCAGCAGCTCTTTCAAGGGACGCACAGATACGCAGTATTTT. It encodes CASSSFKGRTDTQYF.

The chain carries TRBV5-1 and TRBJ2-3, with 8 bases lining up with TRBD2. There are 14 residues in the CDR3. V shed 0 bases and J 5 bases; nucleotides not matched to a gene: 2. Germline CDR1 SGHRS, CDR2 YFSETQ. CDR3 region: CASSLGAGEDTQYF. The CDR3 nucleotides are TGCGCCAGCAGCTTGGGAGCGGGAGAAGATACGCAGTATTTT. The variable domain in full, completed from reference TRBV5-1 and TRBJ2-3, reads KAGVTQTPRYLIKTRGQQVTLSCSPISGHRSVSWYQQTPGQGLQFLFEYFSETQRNKGNFPGRFSGRQFSNSRSEMNVSTLELGDSALYLCASSLGAGEDTQYFGPGTRLTVL.

The gene calls are TRBV6-5 and TRBJ1-2; D uncertain. Trimming removed 5 bases from V and 4 bases from J, with 14 bases in between. Germline V gene sequence: CDR1 MNHEY, CDR2 SVGAGI. There are 14 residues in the CDR3. The CDR3 protein is CASSPLDMGYGYTF. The DNA for the CDR3 is TGTGCCAGCAGTCCGCTCGATATGGGCTATGGCTACACCTTC.

The gene calls are TRBV15 and TRBJ2-5, with D maybe TRBD1 (5 bases). CDR3 length: 17 amino acids. Trimming cost V 3 bases and J 3 bases, with 20 bases left between them. Germline V gene sequence: CDR1 LNHNV, CDR2 YYDKDF (reference sequence). The CDR3 DNA is TGTGCCACCAGCAGTCTCCGGCCCCCAGGGCTCGAAGAGACCCAGTACTTC. Residues: CATSSLRPPGLEETQYF. Complete variable domain (other parts from reference TRBV15 and TRBJ2-5): DAMVIQNPRYQVTQFGKPVTLSCSQTLNHNVMYWYQQKSSQAPKLLFHYYDKDFNNEADTPDNFQSRRPNTSFCFLDIRSPGLGDTAMYLCATSSLRPPGLEETQYFGPGTRLLVL.

This sequence joins TRBV4-1 and TRBJ2-5, with 7 bases lining up with TRBD2. Germline CDR1 MGHRA, CDR2 YSYEKL. This CDR3 region has 14 residues. V trimming: 4 bases; J trimming: 4 bases; junction bases outside the gene matches: 6. The CDR3 DNA reads as TGCGCCAGCAGCCGTGGCGGGAGCGTAGAGACCCAGTACTTC. This translates into CASSRGGSVETQYF.

The chain has TRBV7-9 and TRBJ2-5; D gene ambiguous. CDR1 is SEHNR and CDR2 is FQNEAQ in the germline V gene (reference sequence). This CDR3 spans 17 amino acids. Deletions cut 1 base from V and 2 bases from J, with 17 bases between. In nucleotides, the CDR3 is TGTGCCAGCAGCTTAGAAGGACGCCTCAGGTTACAAGAGACCCAGTACTTC. This translates into CASSLEGRLRLQETQYF. Full variable domain (remainder filled in from reference TRBV7-9 and TRBJ2-5): DTGVSQNPRHKITKRGQNVTFRCDPISEHNRLYWYRQTLGQGPEFLTYFQNEAQLEKSRLLSDRFSAERPKGSFSTLEIQRTEQGDSAMYLCASSLEGRLRLQETQYFGPGTRLLVL.

The V gene is TRBV5-5, the J gene TRBJ1-1; 12 nucleotides align to TRBD1. V dropped 0 bases and J dropped 7; count of bases not matched to a gene: 7. The CDR3 length is 16 residues. Germline assignment: CDR1 SGHKS and CDR2 YYEKEE (reference sequence). The CDR3 bases are TGTGCCAGCAGCTTGGCCCGGGACAGGGGGCTCGTTGAAGCTTTCTTT. It specifies CASSLARDRGLVEAFF.

This clone has just a few counts. This chain links TRBV5-4 with TRBJ1-5; 10 nucleotides line up with TRBD1. CDR3 length: 15 amino acids. Germline trimming cut 2 bases from V and 4 bases from J; bases unmatched to any gene: 3. Germline V lookup: CDR1 SGHNT, CDR2 YYREEE (reference sequence). The CDR3 DNA reads TGTGCCAGCAGCTTTGGGACAGGGGAGAATCAGCCCCAGCATTTT. Its protein product is CASSFGTGENQPQHF.

V and J are TRBV7-8 and TRBJ2-6; maybe TRBD2 (5 bases). The CDR3 is 16 amino acids. Germline CDR1 is SGHVS and CDR2 is FQNEAQ. Trimming shortened V by 1 base and J by 1 base, and 8 bases separated the two germline ends. CDR3 in DNA: TGTGCCAGCAGCTTAGTTCGGGGTTCTGGGGCCAACGTCCTGACTTTC. It codes for CASSLVRGSGANVLTF.

The chain is built from TRBV6-4 and TRBJ2-1; 11 bases align to TRBD2. Trimming cost V 5 bases and J 7 bases; bases outside gene matches: 10. The CDR3 has 16 residues. The germline gives CDR1 MRHNA, CDR2 SNTAGT. The CDR3 bases are TGTGCCAGCAGTACCTCTAGCGGGAGGACTTCTAATGAGCAGTTCTTC. This sequence encodes CASSTSSGRTSNEQFF.

In this sample, this clone turned up a few times. The chain links TRBV24-1 to TRBJ2-1, with 8 bases that match TRBD2. Germline CDR1 reads KGHDR; CDR2 reads SFDVKD. The CDR3 runs to 17 residues. Germline trimming cut 0 bases from V and 6 bases from J; bases unmatched to any gene: 9. CDR3 nucleotides: TGTGCCACCAGTGATTTGCCCGGGGGGGGCAATCGCAATGAGCAGTTCTTC. As protein: CATSDLPGGGNRNEQFF.

The V call is TRBV19, the J call TRBJ2-4; TRBD1 matches at 7 bases. The ends lost 4 bases at V and 7 bases at J; junction bases unmatched: 10. The CDR3 length is 15 residues. Germline loops: CDR1 LNHDA, CDR2 SQIVND (reference sequence). The CDR3 bases are TGTGCCAGTAGTAGGGAAGGGACAGCGGCCAACATTCAGTACTTC. Protein: CASSREGTAANIQYF.

The chain employs TRBV11-2 and TRBJ2-3; 7 nucleotides match TRBD1. With V trimmed by 4 bases and J by 0 bases, 7 bases remained unmatched. Germline V gene sequence: CDR1 SGHAT, CDR2 FQNNGV. This CDR3 has 16 residues. CDR3 bases: TGTGCCAGCAGCTCCCGGGGACAGCTTAGCACAGATACGCAGTATTTT. It is translated as CASSSRGQLSTDTQYF.

The CDR3 protein is CASSLAVRGLGEAFF. The CDR3 nucleotides are TGTGCCAGCAGCTTAGCAGTACGGGGATTGGGTGAAGCTTTCTTT. The rearrangement links TRBV7-9 to TRBJ1-1; D uncertain. This CDR3 has 15 residues. V lost 0 bases and J 7 bases, leaving 15 bases between the germline ends. From germline, CDR1 is SEHNR and CDR2 FQNEAQ (reference sequence).

V is TRBV19 and J is TRBJ1-1; D not resolved. The germline gives CDR1 LNHDA, CDR2 SQIVND (reference sequence). Trimming pared 1 base from V and 1 base from J, leaving 7 bases between. The CDR3 loop spans 14 amino acids. In DNA, the CDR3 is TGTGCCAGTAGTATAGGGGCATCGAACACTGAAGCTTTCTTT. It is translated as CASSIGASNTEAFF.

The chain combines TRBV6-5 with TRBJ2-3; D assignment may be TRBD1 or TRBD2 (5 bases each). Germline lookup yields CDR1 MNHEY and CDR2 SVGAGI. Trimming cost V 6 bases and J 5 bases, with 18 bases left between them. The CDR3 sequence is 15 residues long. DNA for the CDR3: TGTGCCAGCAGCCACCGGGACCGCTTAGAAGATACGCAGTATTTT. Translated: CASSHRDRLEDTQYF.

Concerning this clone itself: Different DNA sequences within this sample yield the same CDR3. CDR3 region: CASSFSRGYEQYF. The CDR3 DNA reads as TGTGCCAGCAGTTTTTCCCGGGGCTACGAGCAGTACTTC. The chain carries TRBV27 and TRBJ2-7; D is possibly TRBD2 (5 bases). The V gene's germline CDR1 is MNHEY and CDR2 SMNVEV (reference sequence). The CDR3 has 13 residues. V lost 3 bases and J 3 bases, leaving 9 bases between the germline ends.